The rows below give T cell receptor beta chains drawn from one sample of a study of CD8+ T cells in alopecia areata. Using immunoSEQ multiplex PCR, the repertoire was profiled, and TCRdb retains in-frame clones only, with some absent. The table records tens of thousands of clones, more than 60% of them present only once. The sample comprised CD4+ Tregs sorted from blood. The receptors derive from a human donor with alopecia areata. Both conserved end residues are part of each CDR3. A D gene is named only where the DNA matches it firmly. Clone size, where shown, is once, few, many, or a class for clones that have expanded.

v_call: TRBV18; j_call: TRBJ2-7; clone_size: -; d_call: -; cdr3_nt: TGTGCCAGCTCACCGGGTTTTGCGGGCGAGCAGTACTTC; cdr3_aa: CASSPGFAGEQYF
v_call: TRBV21-1; j_call: TRBJ2-1; clone_size: -; d_call: -; cdr3_nt: TGTGCCAGCAGCCGCAGCAAAGGGACTAGCGGAAGGGATGAGCAGTTCTTC; cdr3_aa: CASSRSKGTSGRDEQFF
v_call: TRBV19; j_call: TRBJ1-1; clone_size: -; d_call: -; cdr3_nt: TGTGCCAGTAGTATTCGGGGCACTGAAGCTTTCTTT; cdr3_aa: CASSIRGTEAFF
v_call: TRBV7-2; j_call: TRBJ2-5; clone_size: -; d_call: -; cdr3_nt: TGTGCCAGCAGCTTAGATCGCGAGGACACCCAGTACTTC; cdr3_aa: CASSLDREDTQYF
v_call: TRBV6-5; j_call: TRBJ2-7; clone_size: -; d_call: -; cdr3_nt: TGTGCCAGCAGTTACTCGCAGGGGCCTTTATACTTC; cdr3_aa: CASSYSQGPLYF
v_call: TRBV6-1; j_call: TRBJ2-5; clone_size: -; d_call: -; cdr3_nt: TGTGCCAGCTTCGACCATATCGAATCCGGGACCCAGTACTTC; cdr3_aa: CASFDHIESGTQYF
v_call: TRBV2; j_call: TRBJ1-2; clone_size: -; d_call: -; cdr3_nt: TGTGCCAGCAGACGACAGCCTAACTATGGCTACACCTTC; cdr3_aa: CASRRQPNYGYTF
v_call: TRBV9; j_call: TRBJ2-5; clone_size: once; d_call: -; cdr3_nt: TGTGCCAGCAGCGTAGCGGCTACCCAAGAGACCCAGTACTTC; cdr3_aa: CASSVAATQETQYF
v_call: TRBV11-2; j_call: TRBJ1-4; clone_size: -; d_call: -; cdr3_nt: TGTGCCAGCAGTCGCTACGAAAAACTGTTTTTT; cdr3_aa: CASSRYEKLFF
v_call: TRBV12-5; j_call: TRBJ2-3; clone_size: -; d_call: -; cdr3_nt: TGTGCTAGTGGTTTGGTTAAAGGGGTCGATATTGATACGCAGTATTTT; cdr3_aa: CASGLVKGVDIDTQYF
v_call: TRBV4-1; j_call: TRBJ2-2; clone_size: -; d_call: -; cdr3_nt: TGCGCCAGCCCCCCGGTCCAGGGCGAGGGGACCGGGGAGCTGTTTTTT; cdr3_aa: CASPPVQGEGTGELFF
v_call: TRBV19; j_call: TRBJ1-6; clone_size: -; d_call: TRBD1; cdr3_nt: TGTGCCAGTTCAGACAGGGAGGGATCACCCCTCCACTTT; cdr3_aa: CASSDREGSPLHF
v_call: TRBV18; j_call: TRBJ2-2; clone_size: -; d_call: TRBD2; cdr3_nt: TGTGCCAGCTCACCACAGCTAGCGGAGAACACCGGGGAGCTGTTTTTT; cdr3_aa: CASSPQLAENTGELFF
v_call: TRBV6-5; j_call: TRBJ2-3; clone_size: few; d_call: -; cdr3_nt: TGTGCCAGCAGGAGGGGGGGTGTTCCAGATACGCAGTATTTT; cdr3_aa: CASRRGGVPDTQYF
v_call: TRBV13; j_call: TRBJ2-7; clone_size: few; d_call: TRBD2; cdr3_nt: TGTGCCAGCAGCTCGCGCCCGGGGGGGGGATACGAGCAGTACTTC; cdr3_aa: CASSSRPGGGYEQYF
v_call: TRBV28; j_call: TRBJ1-1; clone_size: few; d_call: -; cdr3_nt: TGTGCCAGCAGTTTTAGTCAGAACGTGGAAGCTTTCTTT; cdr3_aa: CASSFSQNVEAFF
v_call: TRBV6-1; j_call: TRBJ1-5; clone_size: once; d_call: -; cdr3_nt: TGTGCCAGCAGTGACTGGGTTAGCAATCAGCCCCAGCATTTT; cdr3_aa: CASSDWVSNQPQHF
v_call: TRBV29-1; j_call: TRBJ2-5; clone_size: -; d_call: -; cdr3_nt: TGCAGCGTTGAGGCGGGGGAGACCCAGTACTTC; cdr3_aa: CSVEAGETQYF
v_call: TRBV28; j_call: TRBJ1-6; clone_size: few; d_call: TRBD1; cdr3_nt: TGTGCCAGCAATTCGGGACAGCAATATAATTCACCCCTCCACTTT; cdr3_aa: CASNSGQQYNSPLHF
v_call: TRBV18; j_call: TRBJ2-4; clone_size: once; d_call: -; cdr3_nt: TGTGCCAGCTCACCATTTAGCCAAGGACAAAACATTCAGTACTTC; cdr3_aa: CASSPFSQGQNIQYF
v_call: TRBV2; j_call: TRBJ1-2; clone_size: -; d_call: TRBD1; cdr3_nt: TGTGCCAGCAGTGAAGACCGGGACAGTGCTAACTATGGCTACACCTTC; cdr3_aa: CASSEDRDSANYGYTF
v_call: TRBV28; j_call: TRBJ1-5; clone_size: -; d_call: -; cdr3_nt: TGTGCCAGCAGTCCACAGGGTATCAATCAGCCCCAGCATTTT; cdr3_aa: CASSPQGINQPQHF
v_call: TRBV9; j_call: TRBJ2-7; clone_size: -; d_call: TRBD2; cdr3_nt: TGTGCCAGCAGCCGTGGACTAGCGGGCCTCTACGAGCAGTACTTC; cdr3_aa: CASSRGLAGLYEQYF
v_call: TRBV19; j_call: TRBJ2-1; clone_size: -; d_call: TRBD2; cdr3_nt: TGTGCCAGTAGCATGGGACTAGCGGAATACAATGAGCAGTTCTTC; cdr3_aa: CASSMGLAEYNEQFF
v_call: TRBV21-1; j_call: TRBJ2-7; clone_size: few; d_call: -; cdr3_nt: TGTGCCAGCCCCCGGGACAGGGGGAACGAGCAGTACTTC; cdr3_aa: CASPRDRGNEQYF
v_call: TRBV10-3; j_call: TRBJ2-3; clone_size: -; d_call: TRBD2; cdr3_nt: TGTGCCATCAGTGGTCAGCGGGAGAGGACAGATACGCAGTATTTT; cdr3_aa: CAISGQRERTDTQYF
v_call: TRBV7-2; j_call: TRBJ1-2; clone_size: -; d_call: TRBD1; cdr3_nt: TGTGCCAGCAGCCGAGACAGGGCTGGAGGCTACACCTTC; cdr3_aa: CASSRDRAGGYTF
v_call: TRBV7-9; j_call: TRBJ1-4; clone_size: -; d_call: -; cdr3_nt: TGTGCCAGCAGCTTTTCTGACAGATATAATGAAAAACTGTTTTTT; cdr3_aa: CASSFSDRYNEKLFF
v_call: TRBV5-1; j_call: TRBJ1-1; clone_size: -; d_call: -; cdr3_nt: TGCGCCAGCAGCTTGTACTACAGTGGGAACACTGAAGCTTTCTTT; cdr3_aa: CASSLYYSGNTEAFF
v_call: TRBV7-2; j_call: TRBJ1-3; clone_size: -; d_call: TRBD1; cdr3_nt: TGTGCCAGCAGCCTGTCTGCCACAGGGGGCGCGGTTCACACCATATATTTT; cdr3_aa: CASSLSATGGAVHTIYF
v_call: TRBV14; j_call: TRBJ2-7; clone_size: -; d_call: -; cdr3_nt: TGTGCCAGCAGCCAAGATCTCGGCTACGAGCAGTACTTC; cdr3_aa: CASSQDLGYEQYF
v_call: TRBV6-1; j_call: TRBJ2-3; clone_size: -; d_call: -; cdr3_nt: TGTGCCAGCAGGGCCGGGACAGATACGCAGTATTTT; cdr3_aa: CASRAGTDTQYF
v_call: TRBV7-2; j_call: TRBJ2-1; clone_size: -; d_call: -; cdr3_nt: TGTGCCAGCAGCTCCGGGACTGTTGATGAGCAGTTCTTC; cdr3_aa: CASSSGTVDEQFF
v_call: TRBV27; j_call: TRBJ2-7; clone_size: few; d_call: TRBD1; cdr3_nt: TGTGCCAGCAGTCGACAGGGTGCCTACGAGCAGTACTTC; cdr3_aa: CASSRQGAYEQYF
v_call: TRBV23-1; j_call: TRBJ2-7; clone_size: -; d_call: -; cdr3_nt: TGCGCCAGCAGTCGTACCGGGACAAGGAGCTCCTACGAGCAGTACTTC; cdr3_aa: CASSRTGTRSSYEQYF
v_call: TRBV7-9; j_call: TRBJ2-7; clone_size: -; d_call: -; cdr3_nt: TGTGCCAGCAGCCTGACTGCCGTCTACGAGCAGTACTTC; cdr3_aa: CASSLTAVYEQYF
v_call: TRBV19; j_call: TRBJ1-2; clone_size: -; d_call: -; cdr3_nt: TGTGCCAGTAGTGCCGACAGCGCAATAGGGGCCTATGGCTACACCTTC; cdr3_aa: CASSADSAIGAYGYTF
v_call: TRBV10-1; j_call: TRBJ2-3; clone_size: few; d_call: -; cdr3_nt: TGCGCCAGCAGTGAGCGGCAGGAAACGCAGTATTTT; cdr3_aa: CASSERQETQYF
v_call: TRBV6-1; j_call: TRBJ2-2; clone_size: few; d_call: -; cdr3_nt: TGTGCCAGCAGTACGTTGGGTGCCGGGGAGCTGTTTTTT; cdr3_aa: CASSTLGAGELFF
v_call: TRBV19; j_call: TRBJ2-3; clone_size: few; d_call: -; cdr3_nt: TGTGCCAGTGGGGGGGCCGGGGAAGTAGATACGCAGTATTTT; cdr3_aa: CASGGAGEVDTQYF
v_call: TRBV18; j_call: TRBJ1-2; clone_size: once; d_call: -; cdr3_nt: TGTGCCAGCTCACCGTGGGAGGAGTATGGCTACACCTTC; cdr3_aa: CASSPWEEYGYTF
v_call: TRBV2; j_call: TRBJ2-7; clone_size: -; d_call: -; cdr3_nt: TGTGCCAGCAGTACTGACAGGTACGAGCAGTACTTC; cdr3_aa: CASSTDRYEQYF
v_call: TRBV6-6; j_call: TRBJ1-1; clone_size: -; d_call: -; cdr3_nt: TGTGCCAGCAGTTACTCGCAGAACACTGAAGCTTTCTTC; cdr3_aa: CASSYSQNTEAFF
v_call: TRBV7-2; j_call: TRBJ1-1; clone_size: -; d_call: -; cdr3_nt: TGTGCCAGCAGCTTCGCGGAGCACACTGAAGCTTTCTTT; cdr3_aa: CASSFAEHTEAFF
v_call: TRBV7-8; j_call: TRBJ2-3; clone_size: -; d_call: -; cdr3_nt: TGTGCCAGCAGCTTAGGGTTCCTCACAGATACGCAGTATTTT; cdr3_aa: CASSLGFLTDTQYF
v_call: TRBV27; j_call: TRBJ2-3; clone_size: -; d_call: -; cdr3_nt: TGTGCCAGCAGTTTCCATCGGGACACAGATACGCAGTATTTT; cdr3_aa: CASSFHRDTDTQYF
v_call: TRBV27; j_call: TRBJ2-1; clone_size: few; d_call: -; cdr3_nt: TGTGCCAGCAGTTCCAGGACAGAAGGCTACAATGAGCAGTTCTTC; cdr3_aa: CASSSRTEGYNEQFF
v_call: TRBV7-2; j_call: TRBJ2-5; clone_size: -; d_call: -; cdr3_nt: TGTGCCAGCAGCTTAACGGAGACCCAGTACTTC; cdr3_aa: CASSLTETQYF
v_call: TRBV5-1; j_call: TRBJ2-3; clone_size: once; d_call: TRBD1; cdr3_nt: TGCGCCAGCAGCTTGGAACCCCGGGACAGGGGGCCGAATACGCAGTATTTT; cdr3_aa: CASSLEPRDRGPNTQYF
v_call: TRBV19; j_call: TRBJ2-1; clone_size: few; d_call: -; cdr3_nt: TGTGCCAGTAGCCGCATACCCAATGAGCAGTTCTTC; cdr3_aa: CASSRIPNEQFF
v_call: TRBV5-1; j_call: TRBJ2-1; clone_size: few; d_call: -; cdr3_nt: TGCGCCAGCAGGGGCGCGGGGATCTTCAACAATGAGCAGTTCTTC; cdr3_aa: CASRGAGIFNNEQFF
v_call: TRBV2; j_call: TRBJ2-1; clone_size: -; d_call: TRBD2; cdr3_nt: TGTGCCAGCAGTACTCTAGCGGGGGCCTACAATGAGCAGTTCTTC; cdr3_aa: CASSTLAGAYNEQFF
v_call: TRBV25-1; j_call: TRBJ2-5; clone_size: -; d_call: -; cdr3_nt: TGTGCCAGCAGCCTTGGGGAAAAAGAGACCCAGTACTTC; cdr3_aa: CASSLGEKETQYF
v_call: TRBV5-1; j_call: TRBJ2-7; clone_size: -; d_call: -; cdr3_nt: TGCGCCAGCAGCTGGACCGGGACTCTCCGCGAGCAGTACTTC; cdr3_aa: CASSWTGTLREQYF
v_call: TRBV15; j_call: TRBJ2-3; clone_size: -; d_call: -; cdr3_nt: TGTGCCACCAGCAGAGAGCCGCAGACTAGCACAGATACGCAGTATTTT; cdr3_aa: CATSREPQTSTDTQYF
v_call: TRBV7-2; j_call: TRBJ2-6; clone_size: -; d_call: -; cdr3_nt: TGTGCCAGCAGAATAGTTATCTCTGGGGCCAACGTCCTGACTTTC; cdr3_aa: CASRIVISGANVLTF
v_call: TRBV9; j_call: TRBJ2-3; clone_size: -; d_call: TRBD2; cdr3_nt: TGTGCCAGCAGCGTACGACTAGCTCTAGATACGCAGTATTTT; cdr3_aa: CASSVRLALDTQYF
v_call: TRBV6-1; j_call: TRBJ2-2; clone_size: -; d_call: TRBD2; cdr3_nt: TGTGCCAGCAGATCTAGCGGGGGGGCCACCGGGGAGCTGTTTTTT; cdr3_aa: CASRSSGGATGELFF
v_call: TRBV6-1; j_call: TRBJ1-5; clone_size: -; d_call: -; cdr3_nt: TGTGCCAGCGGATGGGGATCAAATCAGCCCCAGCATTTT; cdr3_aa: CASGWGSNQPQHF
v_call: TRBV7-2; j_call: TRBJ2-3; clone_size: -; d_call: TRBD2; cdr3_nt: TGTGCCAGCAGCCGACTAGCGGGACTTGGGTATACGCAGTATTTT; cdr3_aa: CASSRLAGLGYTQYF